The next 2 T cell receptor beta chains were all read from a single sample in a study of shared clonotypes between healthy human individuals. Sequenced by immunoSEQ multiplex PCR; TCRdb stores in-frame clones only, minus some. The table has some 1.5 million clones, roughly 96% seen once; the top ten hold 1.2%. The sample comprised naive CD4+ T cells sorted from blood. Subset defined: CD45RA+ positively selected. These receptors were obtained from a man under 40 in good health.

The rearrangement joins TRBV6-1 to TRBJ2-5; tentatively, D is TRBD1 (5 bases). Germline loops: CDR1 MNHNS, CDR2 SASEGT. V lost 3 bases to trimming and J lost 9 bases, with 14 bases between them. This CDR3 spans 13 amino acids. The CDR3 DNA is TGTGCCAGCAGTGACATTGGGGCCGAGCCCCAGTACTTC. Translated, it gives CASSDIGAEPQYF.

The chain links TRBV19 to TRBJ2-2; 8 nucleotides line up with TRBD2. V lost 9 bases and J lost 5; bases outside the gene matches: 11. Germline lookup yields CDR1 LNHDA and CDR2 SQIVND (reference sequence). The CDR3 is made up of 15 amino acids. CDR3 nucleotides: TGTGCCAGCCATTTGGGCTCGGGGGGGACCGGGGAGCTGTTTTTT. Amino acid sequence: CASHLGSGGTGELFF.